This note documents a single TCR beta chain sequence. The CDR3 covers 15 residues. CDR1 is MNHEY, CDR2 SMNVEV, per germline (reference sequence). This sample was included in a study of CXCR3-negative and CXCR3-positive naive CD8 T cells. The TRB libraries of cDNA were built by UMI-labeled 5' RACE. TCRdb re-called the 5' RACE reads and gives one entry per CDR3 protein, without DNA. This sample's clone table lists about 57,000 distinct CDR3 sequences. This chain links TRBV27 with TRBJ2-7; TCRdb proposes TRBD2, but this gene call is untestable without DNA. The specimen was memory CD8+ T cells from blood. This clonotype originated in a human donor in good health. Some clones in this sample may be carry-over from other donors' samples. The CDR3 sequence is CASSLSGLAGEEQYF.